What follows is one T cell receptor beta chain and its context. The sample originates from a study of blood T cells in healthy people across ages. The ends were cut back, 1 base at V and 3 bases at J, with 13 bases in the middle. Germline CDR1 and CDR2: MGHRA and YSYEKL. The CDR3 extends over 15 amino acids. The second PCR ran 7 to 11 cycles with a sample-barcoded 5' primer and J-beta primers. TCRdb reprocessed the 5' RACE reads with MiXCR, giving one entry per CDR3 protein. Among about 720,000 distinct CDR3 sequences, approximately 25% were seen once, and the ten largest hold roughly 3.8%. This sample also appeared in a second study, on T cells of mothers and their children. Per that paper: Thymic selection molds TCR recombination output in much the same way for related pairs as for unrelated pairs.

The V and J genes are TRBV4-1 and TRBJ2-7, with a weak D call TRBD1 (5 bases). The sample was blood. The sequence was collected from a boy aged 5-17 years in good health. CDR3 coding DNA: TGCGCCAGCAGCCAAGGGACACAAAGGATCTACGAGCAGTACTTC. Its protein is CASSQGTQRIYEQYF.